The clone carrying this TCR beta chain has only a few counts. The antigen remains unidentified. This specimen belongs to a study of T-cell memory formation after mild COVID-19. Study details: Clusters of TCRs were largely donor specific.

Broader study findings: CD4/CD8 balance held among clones contracting day 15 to 85, and later expanders leaned CD4+.

TCRdb analysed the 5' RACE reads with MiXCR anew, one entry per CDR3 protein. The sample records more than 450,000 distinct CDR3 sequences, 15% to 20% being singletons. Per the germline V gene, CDR1 is SEHNR and CDR2 is FQNEAQ (reference sequence). The V end was cut by 5 bases, the J end by 4 bases, with 15 bases between. The CDR3 contains 15 residues. The sequence came from an adult woman who had mild COVID-19 (a few samples of this study predate the infection). Cell type and time point are not known. Sequenced sample: PBMCs or a T cell subset sorted from them (not recorded which). V and J are TRBV7-9 and TRBJ2-1; a possible D gene is TRBD2 (5 bases). This CDR3 is CASSPGMSSYNEQFF. CDR3 bases: TGTGCCAGCAGCCCGGGGATGAGTTCGTACAATGAGCAGTTCTTC.